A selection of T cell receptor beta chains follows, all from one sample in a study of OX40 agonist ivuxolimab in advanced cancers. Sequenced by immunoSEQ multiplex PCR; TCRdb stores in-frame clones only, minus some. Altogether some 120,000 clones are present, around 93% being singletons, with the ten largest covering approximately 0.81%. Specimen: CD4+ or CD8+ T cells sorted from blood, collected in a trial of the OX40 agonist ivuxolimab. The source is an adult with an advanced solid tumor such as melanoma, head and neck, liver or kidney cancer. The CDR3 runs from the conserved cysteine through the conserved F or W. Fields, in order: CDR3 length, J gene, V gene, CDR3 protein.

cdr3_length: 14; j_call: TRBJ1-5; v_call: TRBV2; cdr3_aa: CASSGTGGRQPQHF
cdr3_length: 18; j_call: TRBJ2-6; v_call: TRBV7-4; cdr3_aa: CASSTLSSSQSRANVLTF
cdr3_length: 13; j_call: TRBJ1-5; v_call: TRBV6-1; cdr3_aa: CASSEQGPQPQHF
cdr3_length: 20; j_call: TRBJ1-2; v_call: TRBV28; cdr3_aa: CASSPTIGQVAELANYGYTF
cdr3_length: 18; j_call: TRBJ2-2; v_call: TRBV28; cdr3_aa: CASSSMGTSGSWGGELFF
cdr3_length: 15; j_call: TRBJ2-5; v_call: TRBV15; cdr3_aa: CATSRDGIRGETQYF
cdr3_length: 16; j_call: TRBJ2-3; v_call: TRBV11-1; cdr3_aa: CASSPLAGSSTDTQYF
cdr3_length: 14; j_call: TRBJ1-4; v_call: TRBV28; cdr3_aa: CASSLQKTNEKLFF
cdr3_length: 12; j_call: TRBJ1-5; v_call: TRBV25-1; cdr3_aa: CASQGPNQPQHF
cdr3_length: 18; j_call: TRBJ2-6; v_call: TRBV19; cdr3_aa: CASSALLAGLSGANVLTF
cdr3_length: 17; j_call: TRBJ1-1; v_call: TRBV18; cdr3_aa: CASSRVVLGALGTEAFF
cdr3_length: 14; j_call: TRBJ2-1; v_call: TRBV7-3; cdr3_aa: CASSPGLAGSEQFF
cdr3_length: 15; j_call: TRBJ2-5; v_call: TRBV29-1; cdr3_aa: CSVDAPWGAKETQYF
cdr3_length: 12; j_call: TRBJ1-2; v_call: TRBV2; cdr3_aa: CARYQGAHGYTF
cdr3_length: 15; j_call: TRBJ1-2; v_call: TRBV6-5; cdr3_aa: CASSPGQGLRDGYTF
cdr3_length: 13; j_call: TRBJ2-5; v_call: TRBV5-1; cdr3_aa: CASSSGPQETQYF
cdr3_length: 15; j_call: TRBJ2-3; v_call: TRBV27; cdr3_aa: CASSLSLRGSDTQYF
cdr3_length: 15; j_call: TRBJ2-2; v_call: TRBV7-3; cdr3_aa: CASSTPQGNTGELFF
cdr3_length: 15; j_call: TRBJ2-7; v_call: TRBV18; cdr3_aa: CASSPPSEGAYEQYF
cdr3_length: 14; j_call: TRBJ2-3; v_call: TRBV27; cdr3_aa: CASSSLASTDTQYF
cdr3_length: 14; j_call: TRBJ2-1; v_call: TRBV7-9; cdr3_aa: CASSQKGDYNEQFF
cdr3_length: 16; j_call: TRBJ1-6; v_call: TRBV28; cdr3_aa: CASSFWTGGGNSPLHF
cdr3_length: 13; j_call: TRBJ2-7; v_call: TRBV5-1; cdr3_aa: CASSRDRDYEQYF
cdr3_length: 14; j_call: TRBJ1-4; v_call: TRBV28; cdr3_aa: CASTVDATNEKLFF
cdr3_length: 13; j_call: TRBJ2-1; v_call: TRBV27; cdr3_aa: CATVSLSYNEQFF
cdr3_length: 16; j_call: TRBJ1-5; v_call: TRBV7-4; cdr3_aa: CASSLALSPIMGTQHF
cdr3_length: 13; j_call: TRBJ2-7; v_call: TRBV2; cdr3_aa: CASRGTGVNEQYF
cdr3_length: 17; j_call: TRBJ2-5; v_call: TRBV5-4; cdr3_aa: CASSQALGTGAQETQYF
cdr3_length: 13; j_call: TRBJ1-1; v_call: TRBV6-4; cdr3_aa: CASSDQPNTEAFF
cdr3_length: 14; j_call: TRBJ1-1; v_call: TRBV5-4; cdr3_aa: CASAWDLGSTEAFF
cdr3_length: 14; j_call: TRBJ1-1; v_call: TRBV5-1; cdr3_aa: CASGTGTANTEAFF
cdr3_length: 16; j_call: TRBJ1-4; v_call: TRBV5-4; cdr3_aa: CASSSPSGQGGGKLFF
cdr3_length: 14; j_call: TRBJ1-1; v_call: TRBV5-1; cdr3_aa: CASSLDRGSTEAFF
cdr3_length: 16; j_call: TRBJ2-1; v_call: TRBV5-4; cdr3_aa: CASSLGGLAQYNEQFF
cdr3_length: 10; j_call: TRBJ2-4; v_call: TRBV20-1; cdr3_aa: CSPGGNIQYF
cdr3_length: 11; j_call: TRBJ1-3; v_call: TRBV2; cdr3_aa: CASSREYTIYF
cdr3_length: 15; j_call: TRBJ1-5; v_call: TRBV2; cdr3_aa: CASGPSQGVSQPQHF
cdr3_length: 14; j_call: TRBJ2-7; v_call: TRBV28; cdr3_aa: CASSIWGDIHEQYF
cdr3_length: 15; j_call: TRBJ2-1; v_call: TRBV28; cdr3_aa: CASSLQLASYNEQFF
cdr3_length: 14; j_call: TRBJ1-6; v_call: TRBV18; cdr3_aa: CASSPPGRNSPLHF
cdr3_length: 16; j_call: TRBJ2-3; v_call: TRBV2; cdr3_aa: CASPAEGQSVTDTQYF